The rows below give T cell receptor beta chains drawn from one sample of a study of T-cell reconstitution after alpha-beta-depleted transplantation in children. TCRdb recomputed calls from the PCR reads with MiXCR, one row per CDR3 protein. This table holds 900,000 or so distinct CDR3 sequences, approximately 15% found once. The sample in question was PBMCs, mostly from graft donor cells, obtained 360 days after TCRalphabeta/CD19-depleted stem cell transplant. The source of these receptors is a male patient younger than 18 who had a stem cell transplant for acute lymphoblastic leukemia, so the T cells may come from the graft donor. Each CDR3 is given without its conserved first and last residue. Each record gives: V gene, J gene, CDR3 protein.

>TRBV5-1|TRBJ1-5
ASRPGLNQPQH
>TRBV27|TRBJ2-7
ASSLSPVVSKYEQY
>TRBV28|TRBJ1-2
ASSLMGLYGYT
>TRBV20-1|TRBJ2-7
SAGLSPSYEQY
>TRBV12-3/TRBV12-4|TRBJ2-7
ASSGTVEQY
>TRBV12-3/TRBV12-4|TRBJ1-3
ATQGAGGTIY
>TRBV7-3|TRBJ2-2
ASSLSPLAGDTGELF
>TRBV10-2|TRBJ1-2
ASSGPGQGHYGYT
>TRBV5-1|TRBJ2-7
ASSLVRGIRTYEQY
>TRBV29-1|TRBJ1-2
SVSHDRDYGYT
>TRBV7-9|TRBJ2-1
ASSLPGTSEQF
>TRBV11-2|TRBJ2-1
ASSGGGLAGVITYNEQF
>TRBV7-6|TRBJ2-7
ASSLWVTGSYEQY
>TRBV4-2|TRBJ2-1
ASSPKPNRSDLWAGGLNEQF
>TRBV6-5|TRBJ2-5
ASSHGLYQETQY
>TRBV4-1|TRBJ2-2
ASSQDRATGTNTGELF
>TRBV27|TRBJ2-7
ASSLWGDSSYEQY
>TRBV5-1|TRBJ2-1
ASSIASTLYNEQF
>TRBV20-1|TRBJ2-3
SAKEDTQY
>TRBV5-6|TRBJ2-1
ASRRGPRDSLYNEQF
>TRBV29-1|TRBJ1-4
SVEGVPGQDEKLF
>TRBV9|TRBJ2-3
ASSVVGGPDTQY
>TRBV2|TRBJ2-1
ASRYSGTRTYNEQF
>TRBV5-1|TRBJ2-2
ASSLGLTSGRSTGELF
>TRBV20-1|TRBJ2-5
SAKEGYRETQY
>TRBV6-1|TRBJ2-7
ASSPLPSGSYEQY
>TRBV5-1|TRBJ2-7
ASSLPLAGGSYEQY
>TRBV10-3|TRBJ2-7
AISGDRAYEQY
>TRBV7-9|TRBJ2-5
ASSRRRGQETQY
>TRBV5-5|TRBJ2-3
ASRPELEGTQY
>TRBV20-1|TRBJ2-6
SAGLRDTLSGANVLT
>TRBV5-1|TRBJ2-2
ASSFRTSAGELF
>TRBV4-2|TRBJ2-1
ASSQDSLAGGRNEQF
>TRBV9|TRBJ2-2
ASSVPRPDLDGTGELF
>TRBV7-9|TRBJ2-1
ASRPPLLPFNEQF
>TRBV7-2|TRBJ1-3
ASSQGGALSGNTIY
>TRBV12-3/TRBV12-4|TRBJ1-5
ASSLTGYSQPQH
>TRBV9|TRBJ2-7
ASSVRDSFYEQY
>TRBV10-3|TRBJ1-5
AISGVGNQPQH
>TRBV3-1|TRBJ1-2
ASSQKDYGYT
>TRBV7-8|TRBJ2-2
ASSLVGPGLLTGELF
>TRBV6-1|TRBJ2-3
ASSTPQGARTDTQY
>TRBV5-1|TRBJ2-1
ASRIINNEQF
>TRBV5-1|TRBJ1-1
ASSKDRRGTEAF
>TRBV18|TRBJ2-1
ASSPALLKEQF